Listed below are T cell receptor beta chains from one sample, sequenced in a study of blood T cell repertoires in COVID-19. TCRdb's table, derived via immunoSEQ multiplex PCR, lists solely in-frame clones and lacks some. The sample has 150,000 to 200,000 clones, around 83% seen once. The sequencing sample was made of peripheral blood. The receptors stem from a woman in her seventies with COVID-19, enrolled during active disease. Both conserved end residues are part of each CDR3. The D gene is left open where the match is weak. Size is omitted from some rows. Given values are once, few, many or a class for expanded clones.

j_call clone_size d_call v_call cdr3_nt cdr3_aa
TRBJ1-2 - - TRBV29-1 TGCAGCGTTGCAGTTGAAGCGATTTATGGCTACACCTTC CSVAVEAIYGYTF
TRBJ1-1 - - TRBV6-6 TGTGCCAGCAGTTACTCCAGCGCGGGCACTGAAGCTTTCTTT CASSYSSAGTEAFF
TRBJ2-7 - TRBD1 TRBV28 TGTGCCAGCAGTCTCCCGGACAGGGGCTCCTACGAGCAGTACTTC CASSLPDRGSYEQYF
TRBJ2-7 - - TRBV6-2/TRBV6-3 TGTGCCAGCAGGTACTTTTCGGGATCCCCGGGGGAGCAGTACTTC CASRYFSGSPGEQYF
TRBJ2-7 - TRBD2 TRBV28 TGTGCCAGCAGTTTAGGGGGAGCGGGAGCTGAAGAGCAGTACTTC CASSLGGAGAEEQYF
TRBJ2-7 - TRBD2 TRBV10-2 TGCGCCAGCAGTGGGACTAGCGGGGCCTACGAGCAGTACTTC CASSGTSGAYEQYF
TRBJ1-4 few - TRBV29-1 TGCAGCGTTGAGGGTACGGGGGATAACGAAAAACTGTTTTTT CSVEGTGDNEKLFF
TRBJ1-4 once - TRBV28 TGTGCCAGCAGTCAGGCCAATGAAAAACTGTTTTTT CASSQANEKLFF
TRBJ1-6 - TRBD1 TRBV24-1 TGTGCCACCAGTGACTCGGGACAGTATAATTCACCCCTCCACTTT CATSDSGQYNSPLHF
TRBJ2-1 once TRBD2 TRBV9 TGTGCCAGCAGCACCCAGACTAGCGGGAGCCACAATGAGCAGTTCTTC CASSTQTSGSHNEQFF
TRBJ2-3 - - TRBV11-2 TGTGCCAGCAGCATCACCGGAGGTCGGTCCCCAGATACGCAGTATTTT CASSITGGRSPDTQYF
TRBJ2-7 - - TRBV11-2 TGTGCCAGCAAGAGCGTTCTTAGCTCCTACGAGCAGTACTTC CASKSVLSSYEQYF
TRBJ1-1 - TRBD1 TRBV2 TGTGCCGGACAGGGGGATGACACTGAAGCTTTCTTT CAGQGDDTEAFF
TRBJ2-6 - TRBD2 TRBV5-4 TGTGCCAGCAGCTCGGGGGGGCGGTCTGGGGCCAACGTCCTGACTTTC CASSSGGRSGANVLTF
TRBJ2-2 few - TRBV5-1 TGCGCCAGCATAATTGGGGGCACGAACACCGGGGAGCTGTTTTTT CASIIGGTNTGELFF
TRBJ2-1 - - TRBV12-3/TRBV12-4 TGTGCCAGCACCCAGGGTTATGAGCAGTTCTTC CASTQGYEQFF
TRBJ2-3 few TRBD2 TRBV3-1/TRBV3-2 TGTGCCAGCAGCCAAGATAGGACGGGAGGGCGCACAGATACGCAGTATTTT CASSQDRTGGRTDTQYF
TRBJ2-1 - - TRBV11-3 TGTGCCAGCAGCTTAGTTGGGGTCGGGGGTGAGCAGTTCTTC CASSLVGVGGEQFF
TRBJ1-2 once - TRBV29-1 TGCAGCGTCTCCCTTCGGGGGGGGAACTATGGCTACACCTTC CSVSLRGGNYGYTF
TRBJ1-5 - - TRBV21-1 TGTGCCAGCAGCAAACCAAATCAGCCCCAGCATTTT CASSKPNQPQHF
TRBJ2-1 - - TRBV10-3 TGTGCCATCAGTTCCCCACCGGGAGAAAGGTACAATGAGCAGTTCTTC CAISSPPGERYNEQFF
TRBJ1-1 - - TRBV3-1/TRBV3-2 TGTGCCAGCAGCCGCGGGGTGAACACTGAAGCTTTCTTT CASSRGVNTEAFF
TRBJ2-7 - - TRBV6-2/TRBV6-3 TGTGCCAGCAGTTACTCGGAGGGGCGCAGCGAGCAGTACTTC CASSYSEGRSEQYF
TRBJ1-1 few TRBD1 TRBV18 TGTGCCAGCTCACCGTCAGGGGGCAATGAAGCTTTCTTT CASSPSGGNEAFF
TRBJ2-1 - TRBD2 TRBV7-9 TGTGCCAGCAGCCCGACTAGCGGGAGGGCGGGGGGTGAGCAGTTCTTC CASSPTSGRAGGEQFF
TRBJ1-1 - - TRBV7-8 TGTGCCAGCAGCTTGGGGAGGGGGAACACTGAAGCTTTCTTT CASSLGRGNTEAFF
TRBJ2-7 - - TRBV3-1/TRBV3-2 TGTGCCAGCAGCCAAGGTTGGAGGTCCGAGCAGTACTTC CASSQGWRSEQYF
TRBJ2-2 - TRBD2 TRBV2 TGTGCCAGCAGCGGACTAGCGGGAGGGGCCGGGGAGCTGTTTTTT CASSGLAGGAGELFF
TRBJ1-2 - TRBD1 TRBV19 TGTGCCAGTAGTATAGCCCAGACAGGGAACTATGGCTACACCTTC CASSIAQTGNYGYTF
TRBJ2-7 few - TRBV6-2/TRBV6-3 TGTGCCAGCAGTTACGATTCGGCCTACGAGCAGTACTTC CASSYDSAYEQYF
TRBJ2-7 - TRBD2 TRBV19 TGTGCCAGTAGTATCGGCGGGAGTGTCTACGAGCAGTACTTC CASSIGGSVYEQYF
TRBJ2-4 - TRBD2 TRBV19 TGTGCCAGTAGCAACTTAGCGGGAGGGCCCTTAGCCAAAAACATTCAGTACTTC CASSNLAGGPLAKNIQYF
TRBJ2-7 - - TRBV9 TGTGCCAGCAGCGTCGGCGCGGGGAATACCTACGAGCAGTACTTC CASSVGAGNTYEQYF
TRBJ2-3 - - TRBV9 TGTGCCAGCAGCGTAACCCGTCGCTCAGGACAGGGAGGGACAGATACGCAGTATTTT CASSVTRRSGQGGTDTQYF
TRBJ2-5 - - TRBV27 TGTGCCAGCAGTTTGGAGTACCGGGATGGAGAGACCCAGTACTTC CASSLEYRDGETQYF
TRBJ2-5 - TRBD1 TRBV18 TGTGCCAGCTCACCCCTAGGGACAGGGGAGACCCAGTACTTC CASSPLGTGETQYF
TRBJ2-1 once - TRBV5-1 TGCGCCAGCAGCTTAGGAGGACTCCGGGCGAATGAGCAGTTCTTC CASSLGGLRANEQFF
TRBJ1-5 - - TRBV6-5 TGTGCCAGCAGTAGGGGTGACCAGCCCCAGCATTTT CASSRGDQPQHF
TRBJ2-7 - - TRBV27 TGTGCCACCCGTCAAGACAGATTTACCTACGAGCAGTACTTC CATRQDRFTYEQYF
TRBJ2-1 - - TRBV5-1 TGCGCCAGCAGCTTGGGGGGAGGAATATACAATGAGCAGTTCTTC CASSLGGGIYNEQFF
TRBJ1-2 - - TRBV25-1 TGTGCCAGCAGAAGGACTGACCTCGGCTACACCTTC CASRRTDLGYTF
TRBJ2-1 - TRBD2 TRBV5-1 TGCGCCAGCAGCCCTGGGACTAGCGGATTAGGGGGGAATGAGCAGTTCTTC CASSPGTSGLGGNEQFF
TRBJ1-5 few TRBD1 TRBV28 TGTGCCAGCAACTACAGGGGGCGCCGGGGTCAGCCCCAGCATTTT CASNYRGRRGQPQHF
TRBJ1-4 - - TRBV12-5 TGTGCTAGTGGTCCGCTCCGGGAAGGTAATGAAAAACTGTTTTTT CASGPLREGNEKLFF
TRBJ2-5 - TRBD2 TRBV30 TGTGCCTGGAGTGTAGGCCTAGCGGGAGGGGGAGAGACCCAGTACTTC CAWSVGLAGGGETQYF
TRBJ2-7 once TRBD1 TRBV5-1 TGCGCCAGCAGCTTGGACAGGGGGCGCAGGTACGAGCAGTACTTC CASSLDRGRRYEQYF
TRBJ1-5 - - TRBV3-1/TRBV3-2 TGTGCCAGCAGCCTCGACTCACCCTCATGGGAGTGCAATCAGCCCCAGCATTTT CASSLDSPSWECNQPQHF
TRBJ1-1 - - TRBV6-5 TGTGCCAGCAGGATACAGGGTTATATGAACACTGAAGCTTTCTTT CASRIQGYMNTEAFF
TRBJ1-6 - - TRBV5-1 TGCGCCAGCAGCTTGGCGGGGGAGGGCCACAATTCACCCCTCCACTTT CASSLAGEGHNSPLHF
TRBJ2-1 - TRBD2 TRBV19 TGTGCCAGTAGTATCGGACTAGCGGATAGCTCCTACAATGAGCAGTTCTTC CASSIGLADSSYNEQFF
TRBJ2-5 - TRBD1 TRBV19 TGTGCCAGTAGTGACAGGGGGCGAGAGACCCAGTACTTC CASSDRGRETQYF
TRBJ1-2 - - TRBV5-5 TGTGCCAGCAGCTTTTCGGGGGACTATGGCTACACCTTC CASSFSGDYGYTF
TRBJ2-1 few TRBD2 TRBV10-1 TGCGCCAGCTCCCTAACTAGCGCCAATGAGCAGTTCTTC CASSLTSANEQFF
TRBJ2-3 - TRBD2 TRBV14 TGTGCCAGCAGCCAAGGCTTGGGGACTAGGGTCACAGATACGCAGTATTTT CASSQGLGTRVTDTQYF